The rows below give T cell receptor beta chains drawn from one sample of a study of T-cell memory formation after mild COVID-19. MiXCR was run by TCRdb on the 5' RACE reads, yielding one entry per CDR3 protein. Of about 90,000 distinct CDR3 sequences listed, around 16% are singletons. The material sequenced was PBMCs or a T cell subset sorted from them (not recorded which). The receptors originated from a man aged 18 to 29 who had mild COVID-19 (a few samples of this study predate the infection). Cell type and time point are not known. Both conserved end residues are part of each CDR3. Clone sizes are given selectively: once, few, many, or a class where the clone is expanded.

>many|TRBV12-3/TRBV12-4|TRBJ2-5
CASAKRGNQETQYF
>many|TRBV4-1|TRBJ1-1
CASSSGPMNTEAFF
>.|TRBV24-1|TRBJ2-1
CATSDPSGSAYNEQFF
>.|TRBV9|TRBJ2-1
CASGSGRINEQFF
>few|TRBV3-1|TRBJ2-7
CASSQDSTMYEQYF
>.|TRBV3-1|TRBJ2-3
CASSSYSGGEADTQYF
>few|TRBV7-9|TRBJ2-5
CASIQGPPQETQYF
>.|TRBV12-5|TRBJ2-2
CASGFYLDRENTGELFF
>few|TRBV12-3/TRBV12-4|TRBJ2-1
CASSLLAGGSPYNEQFF
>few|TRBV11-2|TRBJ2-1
CASSAAGAVSNF
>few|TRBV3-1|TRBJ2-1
CASSKQTVSGGGEQFF
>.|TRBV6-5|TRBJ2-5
CASSRGDRQQETQYF
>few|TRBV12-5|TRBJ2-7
CASGFRGEQYF
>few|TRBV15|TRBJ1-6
CATSGFLQRYDSPLHF
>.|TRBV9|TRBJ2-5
CASSVGLTSVGETQYF
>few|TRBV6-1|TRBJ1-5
CASSERQPQHF
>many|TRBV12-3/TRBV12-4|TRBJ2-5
CASSFGQETQYF
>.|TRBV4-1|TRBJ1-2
CASFGGDGYTF
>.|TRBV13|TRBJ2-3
CASSSGSTDTQYF
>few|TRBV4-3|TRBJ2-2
CASSRRDRGNTGELFF
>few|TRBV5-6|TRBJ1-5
CASSWTGGEPQHF
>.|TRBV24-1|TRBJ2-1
CATSDLGRDHNEQFF
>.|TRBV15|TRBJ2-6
CATSTGTGDPSGANVLTF
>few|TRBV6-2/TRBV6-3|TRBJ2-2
CASTGGAELFF
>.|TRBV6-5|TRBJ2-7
CASSYSGGAGEQYF
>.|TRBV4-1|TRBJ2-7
CASSHVGVREQYF
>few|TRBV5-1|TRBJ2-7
CASSSGWGLLNEQYF
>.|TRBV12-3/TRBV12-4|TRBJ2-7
CASTEGAPGSYEQYF
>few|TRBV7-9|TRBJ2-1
CASSLDGTFNEQFF
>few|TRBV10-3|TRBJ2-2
CATGTGPTGELFF
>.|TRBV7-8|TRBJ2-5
CASSPLYNQETQYF
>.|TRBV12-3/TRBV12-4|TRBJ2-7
CASSLPGQGYDEQYF
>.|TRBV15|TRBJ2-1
CATSRASSYNEQFF
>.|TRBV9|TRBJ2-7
CASSGRDITYEQYF
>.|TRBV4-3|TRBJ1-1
CASSHKTQGPGTEAFF
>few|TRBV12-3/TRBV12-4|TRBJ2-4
CASTGPQGLAKNIQYF
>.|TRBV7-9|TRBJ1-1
CASSLSLRGTEAFF
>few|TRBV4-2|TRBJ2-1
CASSRRTAMNNEQFF
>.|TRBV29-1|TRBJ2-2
CSVEDRGRNGELFF
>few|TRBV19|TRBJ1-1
CASSFSGPEAFF
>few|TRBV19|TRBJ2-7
CASSAGTGLIYEQYF
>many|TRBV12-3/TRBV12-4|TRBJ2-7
CASSLGLAVLEQYF
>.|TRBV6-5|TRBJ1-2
CASSPTGTGAYGYTF
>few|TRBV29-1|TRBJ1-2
CSVLGSPYGYTF
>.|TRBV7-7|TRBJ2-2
CASSLREDTGELFF
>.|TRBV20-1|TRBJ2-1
CSARAATSGPYNEQFF
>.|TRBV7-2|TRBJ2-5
CASSLGAGRLQETQYF
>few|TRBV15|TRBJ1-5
CATSNGQGNQPQHF
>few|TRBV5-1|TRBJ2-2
CATNNVDGELFF
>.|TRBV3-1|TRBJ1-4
CASSQEQGPNEKLFF